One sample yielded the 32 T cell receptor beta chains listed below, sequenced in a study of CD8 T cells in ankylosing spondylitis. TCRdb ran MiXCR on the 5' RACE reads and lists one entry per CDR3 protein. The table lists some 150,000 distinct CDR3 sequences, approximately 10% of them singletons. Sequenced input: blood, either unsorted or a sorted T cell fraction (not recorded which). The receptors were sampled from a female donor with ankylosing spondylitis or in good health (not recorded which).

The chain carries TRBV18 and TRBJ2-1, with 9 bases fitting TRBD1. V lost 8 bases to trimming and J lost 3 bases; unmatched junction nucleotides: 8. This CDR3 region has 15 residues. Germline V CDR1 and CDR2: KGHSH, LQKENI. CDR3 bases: TGTGCCAGCGCGCCGGGGACAGGGAACTACAATGAGCAGTTCTTC. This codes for CASAPGTGNYNEQFF.

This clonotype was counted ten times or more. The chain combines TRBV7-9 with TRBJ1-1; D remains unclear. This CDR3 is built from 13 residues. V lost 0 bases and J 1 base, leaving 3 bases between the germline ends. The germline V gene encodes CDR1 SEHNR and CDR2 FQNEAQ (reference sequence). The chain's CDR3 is CASSLAWNTEAFF. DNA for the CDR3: TGTGCCAGCAGCTTAGCTTGGAACACTGAAGCTTTCTTT.

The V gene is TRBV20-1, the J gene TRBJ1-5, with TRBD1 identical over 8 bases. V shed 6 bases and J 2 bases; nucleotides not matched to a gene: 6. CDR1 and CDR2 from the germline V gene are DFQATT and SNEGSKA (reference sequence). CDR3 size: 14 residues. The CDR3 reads CSAWGTGGNQPQHF. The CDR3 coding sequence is TGCAGTGCCTGGGGGACAGGTGGCAATCAGCCCCAGCATTTT.

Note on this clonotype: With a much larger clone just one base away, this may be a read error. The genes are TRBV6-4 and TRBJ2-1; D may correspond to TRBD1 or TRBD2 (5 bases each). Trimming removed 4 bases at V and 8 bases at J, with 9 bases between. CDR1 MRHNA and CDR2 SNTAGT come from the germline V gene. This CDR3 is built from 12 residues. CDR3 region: CASSAGDHEQFF. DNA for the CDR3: TGTGCCAGCAGTGCCGGGGACCATGAGCAGTTCTTC.

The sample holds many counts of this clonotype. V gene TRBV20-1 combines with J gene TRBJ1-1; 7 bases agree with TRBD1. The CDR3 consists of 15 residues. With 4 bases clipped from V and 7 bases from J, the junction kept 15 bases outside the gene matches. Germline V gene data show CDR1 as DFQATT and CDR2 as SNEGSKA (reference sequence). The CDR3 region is CSAKAGGPTGDEAFF. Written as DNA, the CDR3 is TGCAGTGCTAAAGCAGGGGGGCCGACAGGAGATGAAGCTTTCTTT.

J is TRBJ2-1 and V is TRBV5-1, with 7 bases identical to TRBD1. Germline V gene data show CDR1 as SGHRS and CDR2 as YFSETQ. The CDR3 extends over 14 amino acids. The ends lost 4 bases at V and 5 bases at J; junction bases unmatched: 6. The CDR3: CASSHGTVNNEQFF. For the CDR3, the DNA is TGCGCCAGCAGCCATGGGACAGTGAACAATGAGCAGTTCTTC.

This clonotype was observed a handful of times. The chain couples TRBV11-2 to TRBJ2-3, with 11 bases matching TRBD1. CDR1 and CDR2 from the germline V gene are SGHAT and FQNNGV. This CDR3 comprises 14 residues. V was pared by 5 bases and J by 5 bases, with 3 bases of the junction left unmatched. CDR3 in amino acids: CASSLDRGLDTQYF. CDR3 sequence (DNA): TGTGCCAGCAGCCTGGACAGGGGGCTAGATACGCAGTATTTT.

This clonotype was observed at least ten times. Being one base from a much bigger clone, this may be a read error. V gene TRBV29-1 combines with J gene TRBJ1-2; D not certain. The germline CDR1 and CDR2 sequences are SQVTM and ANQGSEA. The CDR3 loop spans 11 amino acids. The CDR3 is CSVEGDSSYPF. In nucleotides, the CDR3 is TGCAGCGTTGAAGGAGATTCGAGTTACCCCTTC.

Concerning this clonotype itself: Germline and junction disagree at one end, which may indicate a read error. The CDR3 region has the DNA TGTGCCACCCAAAGGGACAGCAATTCCTATGGCTACCCCTTC. Translated, it gives CATQRDSNSYGYPF. This chain joins TRBV28 and TRBJ1-2; 7 nucleotides match TRBD1. From germline, CDR1 is MDHEN and CDR2 SYDVKM. This CDR3 is built from 14 residues.

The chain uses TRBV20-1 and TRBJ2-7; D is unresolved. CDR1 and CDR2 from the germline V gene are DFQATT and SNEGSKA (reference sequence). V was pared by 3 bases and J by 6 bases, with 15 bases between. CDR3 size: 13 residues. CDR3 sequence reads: CSASGIFIREQYF. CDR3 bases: TGCAGTGCTAGTGGGATTTTCATACGCGAGCAGTACTTC.

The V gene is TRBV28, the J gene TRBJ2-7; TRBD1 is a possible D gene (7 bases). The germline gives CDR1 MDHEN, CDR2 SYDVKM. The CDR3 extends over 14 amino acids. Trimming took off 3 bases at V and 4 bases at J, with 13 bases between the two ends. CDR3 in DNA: TGTGCCAGCAGTTTCGCGCAGGGGGGTTACGAGCAGTACTTC. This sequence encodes CASSFAQGGYEQYF. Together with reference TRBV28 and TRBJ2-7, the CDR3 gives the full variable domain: DVKVTQSSRYLVKRTGEKVFLECVQDMDHENMFWYRQDPGLGLRLIYFSYDVKMKEKGDIPEGYSVSREKKERFSLILESASTNQTSMYLCASSFAQGGYEQYFGPGTRLTVT.

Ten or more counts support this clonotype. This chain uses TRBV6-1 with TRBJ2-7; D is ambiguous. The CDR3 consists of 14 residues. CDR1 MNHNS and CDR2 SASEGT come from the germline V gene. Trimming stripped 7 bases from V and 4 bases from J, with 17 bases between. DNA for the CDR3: TGTGCCAGCAAGGCAGCAGCGAATACTTACGAGCAGTACTTC. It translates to CASKAAANTYEQYF.

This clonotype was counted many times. CDR3 nucleotide sequence: TGTGCCAGCAGTCATCAGACAGGACCAAACGAGCAGTACTTC. It encodes CASSHQTGPNEQYF. The genes are TRBV12-3 or TRBV12-4 and TRBJ2-7; D is perhaps TRBD1 (6 bases). V lost 5 bases and J lost 5, with 16 bases in between. The CDR3 has 14 amino acids.

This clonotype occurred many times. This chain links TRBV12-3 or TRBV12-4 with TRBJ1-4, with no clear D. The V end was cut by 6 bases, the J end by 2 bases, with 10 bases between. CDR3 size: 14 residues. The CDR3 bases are TGTGCCAGCAGGACCAGGCGCACTAATGAAAAACTGTTTTTT. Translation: CASRTRRTNEKLFF.

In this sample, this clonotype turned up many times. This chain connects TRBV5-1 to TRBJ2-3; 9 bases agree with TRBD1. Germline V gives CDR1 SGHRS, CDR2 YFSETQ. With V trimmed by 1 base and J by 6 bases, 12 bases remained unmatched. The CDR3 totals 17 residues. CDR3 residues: CASSLFPGQGLIDTQYF. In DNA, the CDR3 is TGCGCCAGCAGCTTGTTCCCGGGACAGGGACTGATTGATACGCAGTATTTT.

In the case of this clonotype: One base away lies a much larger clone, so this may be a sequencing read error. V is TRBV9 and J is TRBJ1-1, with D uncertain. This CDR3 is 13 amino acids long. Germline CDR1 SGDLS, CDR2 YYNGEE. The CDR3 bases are TGTACCAGCAGCGAGCACAGGAACACTGAAGCTTTCTTT. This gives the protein CTSSEHRNTEAFF.

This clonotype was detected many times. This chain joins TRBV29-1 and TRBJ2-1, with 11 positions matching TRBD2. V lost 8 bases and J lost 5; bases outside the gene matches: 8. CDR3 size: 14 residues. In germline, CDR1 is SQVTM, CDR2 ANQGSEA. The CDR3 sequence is CSSRSGRDNNEQFF. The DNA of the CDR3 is TGCAGCTCCCGTAGCGGGAGGGACAACAATGAGCAGTTCTTC.

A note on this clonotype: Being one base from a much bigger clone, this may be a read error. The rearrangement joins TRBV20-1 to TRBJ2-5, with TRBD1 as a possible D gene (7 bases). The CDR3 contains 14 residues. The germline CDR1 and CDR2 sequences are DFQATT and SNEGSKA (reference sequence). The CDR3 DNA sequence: TGCAGTGCTAGAGATCGGGTCAGGGGGGAGACCCACTACTTC. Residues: CSARDRVRGETHYF.

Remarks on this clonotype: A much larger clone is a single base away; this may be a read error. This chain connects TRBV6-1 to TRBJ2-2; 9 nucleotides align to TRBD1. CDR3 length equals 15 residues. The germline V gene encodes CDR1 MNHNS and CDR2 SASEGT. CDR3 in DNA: TGTGCCAGCAGCCGTCCCGGGACAGGGACCGAGGAGCTGTTTTTT. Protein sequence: CASSRPGTGTEELFF.

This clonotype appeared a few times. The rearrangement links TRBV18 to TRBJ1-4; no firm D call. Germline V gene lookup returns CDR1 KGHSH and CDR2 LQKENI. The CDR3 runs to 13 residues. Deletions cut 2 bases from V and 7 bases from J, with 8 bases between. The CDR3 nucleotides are TGTGCCAGCTCACCAGCTTTTGGTGAAAAACTGTTTTTT. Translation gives CASSPAFGEKLFF.

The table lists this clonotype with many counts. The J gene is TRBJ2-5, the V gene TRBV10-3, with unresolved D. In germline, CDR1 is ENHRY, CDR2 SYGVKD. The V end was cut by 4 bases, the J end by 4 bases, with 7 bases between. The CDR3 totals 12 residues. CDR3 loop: CAISGGRETQYF. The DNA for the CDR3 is TGTGCCATCAGTGGGGGAAGAGAGACCCAGTACTTC.

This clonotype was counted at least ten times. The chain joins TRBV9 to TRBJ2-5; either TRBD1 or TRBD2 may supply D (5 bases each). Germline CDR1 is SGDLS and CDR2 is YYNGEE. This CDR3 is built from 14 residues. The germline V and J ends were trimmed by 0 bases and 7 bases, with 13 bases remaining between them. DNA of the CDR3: TGTGCCAGCAGCGTAGCTGTTGGGGGTGGGACCCAGTACTTC. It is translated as CASSVAVGGGTQYF.

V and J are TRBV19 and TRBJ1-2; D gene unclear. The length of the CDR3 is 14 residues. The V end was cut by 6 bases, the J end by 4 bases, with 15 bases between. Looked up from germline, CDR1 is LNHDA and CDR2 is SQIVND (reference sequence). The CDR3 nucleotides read TGTGCCAGTAGAGGAGACGGTGCATCCTATGGCTACACCTTC. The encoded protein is CASRGDGASYGYTF.

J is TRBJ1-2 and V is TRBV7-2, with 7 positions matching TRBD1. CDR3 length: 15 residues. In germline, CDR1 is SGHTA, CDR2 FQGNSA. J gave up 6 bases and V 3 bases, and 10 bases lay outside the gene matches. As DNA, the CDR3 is TGTGCCAGCAGCTTGCCCGGGACAGTACTTCATGGCTACACCTTC. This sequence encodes CASSLPGTVLHGYTF.

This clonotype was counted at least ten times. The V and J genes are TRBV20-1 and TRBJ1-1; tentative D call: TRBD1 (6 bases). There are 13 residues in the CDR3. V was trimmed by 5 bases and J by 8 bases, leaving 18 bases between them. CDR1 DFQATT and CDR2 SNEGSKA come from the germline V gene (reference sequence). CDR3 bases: TGCAGTGCTCCGTCCGGGACACGATCCGAAGCTTTCTTT. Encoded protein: CSAPSGTRSEAFF.

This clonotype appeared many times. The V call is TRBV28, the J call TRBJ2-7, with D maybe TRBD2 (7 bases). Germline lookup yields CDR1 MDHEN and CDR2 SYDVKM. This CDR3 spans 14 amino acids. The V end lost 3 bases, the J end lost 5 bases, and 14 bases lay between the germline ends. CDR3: CASSLSGGRDEQYF. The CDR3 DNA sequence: TGTGCCAGCAGTTTGTCGGGGGGCCGGGACGAGCAGTACTTC.

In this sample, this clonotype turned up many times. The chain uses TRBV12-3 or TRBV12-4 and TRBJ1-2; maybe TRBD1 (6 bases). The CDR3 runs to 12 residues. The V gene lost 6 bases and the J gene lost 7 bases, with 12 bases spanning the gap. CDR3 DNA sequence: TGTGCCAGCAGCCTCGGGGGCTTTGGCTACACCTTC. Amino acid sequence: CASSLGGFGYTF.

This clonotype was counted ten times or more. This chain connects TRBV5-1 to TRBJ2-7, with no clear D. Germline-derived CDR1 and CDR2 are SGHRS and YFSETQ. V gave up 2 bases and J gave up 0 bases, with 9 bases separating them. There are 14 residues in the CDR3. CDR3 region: CASSFELYSYEQYF. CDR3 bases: TGCGCCAGCAGCTTTGAGCTCTACTCCTACGAGCAGTACTTC.

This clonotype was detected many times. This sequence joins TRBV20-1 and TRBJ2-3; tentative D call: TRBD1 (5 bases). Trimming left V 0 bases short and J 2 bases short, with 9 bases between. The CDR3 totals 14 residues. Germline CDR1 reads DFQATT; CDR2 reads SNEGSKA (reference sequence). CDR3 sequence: CSAREQGPTDTQYF. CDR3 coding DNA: TGCAGTGCTAGAGAGCAGGGTCCCACAGATACGCAGTATTTT.

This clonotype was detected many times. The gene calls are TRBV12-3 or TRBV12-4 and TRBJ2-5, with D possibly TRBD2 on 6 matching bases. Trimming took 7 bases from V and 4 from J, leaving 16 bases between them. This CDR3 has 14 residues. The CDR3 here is CASNPGAGLETQYF. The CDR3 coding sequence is TGTGCCAGCAACCCCGGAGCGGGTCTAGAGACCCAGTACTTC.

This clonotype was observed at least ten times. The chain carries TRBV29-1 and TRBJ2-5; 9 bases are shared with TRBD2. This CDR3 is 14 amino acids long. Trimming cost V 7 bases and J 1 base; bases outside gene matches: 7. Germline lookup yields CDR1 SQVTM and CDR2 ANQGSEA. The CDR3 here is CSAPAGGLQETQYF. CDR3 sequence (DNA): TGCAGCGCCCCAGCGGGAGGCCTCCAAGAGACCCAGTACTTC.

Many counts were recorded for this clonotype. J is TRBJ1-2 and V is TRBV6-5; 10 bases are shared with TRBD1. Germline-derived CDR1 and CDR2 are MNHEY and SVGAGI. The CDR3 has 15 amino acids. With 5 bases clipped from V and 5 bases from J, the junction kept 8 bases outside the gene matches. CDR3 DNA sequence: TGTGCCAGCAGTCACCCGGGACAGGGGATTTATGGCTACACCTTC. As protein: CASSHPGQGIYGYTF.